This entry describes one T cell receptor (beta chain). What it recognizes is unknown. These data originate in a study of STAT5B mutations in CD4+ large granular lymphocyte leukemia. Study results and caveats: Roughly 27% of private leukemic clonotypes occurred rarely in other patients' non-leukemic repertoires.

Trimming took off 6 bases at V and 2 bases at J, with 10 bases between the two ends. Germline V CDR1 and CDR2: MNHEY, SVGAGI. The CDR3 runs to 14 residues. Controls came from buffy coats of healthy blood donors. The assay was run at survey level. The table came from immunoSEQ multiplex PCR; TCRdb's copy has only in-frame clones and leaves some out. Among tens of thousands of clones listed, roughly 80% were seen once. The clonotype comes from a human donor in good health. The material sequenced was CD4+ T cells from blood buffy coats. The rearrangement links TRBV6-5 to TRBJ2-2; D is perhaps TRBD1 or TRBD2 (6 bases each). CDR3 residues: CASRGGLNTGELFF. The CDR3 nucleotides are TGTGCCAGCAGGGGGGGCCTAAACACCGGGGAGCTGTTTTTT.